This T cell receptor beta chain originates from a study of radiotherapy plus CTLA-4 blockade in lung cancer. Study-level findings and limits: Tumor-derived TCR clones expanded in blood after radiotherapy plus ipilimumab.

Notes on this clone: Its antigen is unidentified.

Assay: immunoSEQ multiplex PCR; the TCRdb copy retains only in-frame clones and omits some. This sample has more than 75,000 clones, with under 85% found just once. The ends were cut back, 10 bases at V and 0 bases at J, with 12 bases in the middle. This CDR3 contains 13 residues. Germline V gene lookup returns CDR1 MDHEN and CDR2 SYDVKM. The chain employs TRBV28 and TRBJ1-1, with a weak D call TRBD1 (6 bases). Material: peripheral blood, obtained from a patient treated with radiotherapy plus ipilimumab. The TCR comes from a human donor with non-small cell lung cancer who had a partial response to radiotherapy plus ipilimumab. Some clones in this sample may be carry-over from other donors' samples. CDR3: CATGGQVNTEAFF. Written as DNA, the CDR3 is TGTGCCACGGGGGGGCAAGTGAACACTGAAGCTTTCTTT.